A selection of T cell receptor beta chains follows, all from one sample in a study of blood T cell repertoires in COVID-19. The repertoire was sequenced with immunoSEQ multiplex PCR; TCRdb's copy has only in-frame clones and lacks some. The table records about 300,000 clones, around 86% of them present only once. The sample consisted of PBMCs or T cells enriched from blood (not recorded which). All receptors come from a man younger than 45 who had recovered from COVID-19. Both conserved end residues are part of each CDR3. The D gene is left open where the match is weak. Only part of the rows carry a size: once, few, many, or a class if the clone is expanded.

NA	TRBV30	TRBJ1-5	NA	CALDSGSNQPQHF
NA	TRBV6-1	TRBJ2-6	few	CASSEKGFGISGANVLTF
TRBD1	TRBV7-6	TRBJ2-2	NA	CASSLPQTGGDGELFF
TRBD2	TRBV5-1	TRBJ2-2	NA	CASSPGTSVNTGELFF
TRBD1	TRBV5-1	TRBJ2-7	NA	CASRLGQNYEQYF
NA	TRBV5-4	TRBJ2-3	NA	CASSSGERLRTDTQYF
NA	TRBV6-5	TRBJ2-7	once	CASSYRGPLYEQYF
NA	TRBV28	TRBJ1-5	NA	CASSFRQYNQPQHF
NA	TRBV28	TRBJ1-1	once	CASSPLDYGAFF
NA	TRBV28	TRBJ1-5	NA	CASSSPLGNQPQHF
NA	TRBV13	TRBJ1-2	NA	CASSYTGSIQGYTF
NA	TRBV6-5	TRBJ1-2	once	CASSSTITGYGYTF
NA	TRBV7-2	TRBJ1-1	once	CASSTRDGGQAFF
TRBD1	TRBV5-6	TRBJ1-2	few	CASSGQDRTWDGYTF
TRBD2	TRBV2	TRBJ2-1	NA	CASSEWGGSSSYNEQFF
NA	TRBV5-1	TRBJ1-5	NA	CASSLDSYSNQPQHF
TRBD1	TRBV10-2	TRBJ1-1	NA	CASTAGGGTEAFF
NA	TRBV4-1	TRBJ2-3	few	CASSPPFGRGAASTDTQYF
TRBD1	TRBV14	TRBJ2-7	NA	CASSGDRVSPYF
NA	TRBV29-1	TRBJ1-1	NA	CSADQATNTEAFF
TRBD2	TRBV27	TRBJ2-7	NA	CASSHSGGLAYEQYF
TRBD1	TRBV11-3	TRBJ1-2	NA	CASSPSGQQGYYGYTF
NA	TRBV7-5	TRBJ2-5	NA	CVRSPRVRGDRGLETQYF
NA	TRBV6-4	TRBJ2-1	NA	CASSDSDRPYNEQFF
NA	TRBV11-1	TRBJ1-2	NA	CASSLSRGANYGYTF
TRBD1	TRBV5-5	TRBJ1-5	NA	CASSPPGQGAGQPQHF
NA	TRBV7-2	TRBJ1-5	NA	CASSKGGGNNNQPQHF
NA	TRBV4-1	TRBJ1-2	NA	CASSQATGSGYTF
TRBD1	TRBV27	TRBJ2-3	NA	CASSIGQGADTQYF
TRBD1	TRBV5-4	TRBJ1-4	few	CASSSTGADEKLFF
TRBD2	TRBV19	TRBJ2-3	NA	CASSSAGGPNTDTQYF
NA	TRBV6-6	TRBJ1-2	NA	CASSRDGVYGYTF
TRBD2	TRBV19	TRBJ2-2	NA	CASSRVAGGGGELFF
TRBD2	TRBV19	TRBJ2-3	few	CASRMGQRGASDTQYF
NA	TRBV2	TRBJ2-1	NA	CASSELVLGPRDEQFF
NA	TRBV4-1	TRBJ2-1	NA	CASSQTDRTPYNEQFF
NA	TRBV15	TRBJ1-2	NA	CATGPRGGGYTF
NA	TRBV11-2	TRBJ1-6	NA	CASSPPVSSYNSPLHF
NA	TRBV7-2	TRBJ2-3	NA	CASSLSRLSDTQYF
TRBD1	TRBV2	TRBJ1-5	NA	CASEGQATGQPQHF
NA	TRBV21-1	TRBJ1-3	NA	CASSKAPGYTIYF